A selection of T cell receptor beta chains follows, all from one sample in a study of CD8 T cells in ankylosing spondylitis. Via MiXCR, TCRdb re-called the 5' RACE reads, giving one row per CDR3 protein. The data hold about 540,000 distinct CDR3 sequences, with approximately 11% observed a single time. Material: blood, either unsorted or a sorted T cell fraction (not recorded which). The receptors derive from a male donor with ankylosing spondylitis. The CDR3 runs from the conserved cysteine through the conserved F or W. Fields, in order: CDR3 DNA, CDR3 protein, J gene, V gene, D gene, clone size. The D gene is left open where the match is weak. Some rows have no size entry. The others give once, few or many, or a class for an expanded clone.

TGCGCCAGCAGCTTCGTCGGGGACACTGAAGCTTTCTTT CASSFVGDTEAFF TRBJ1-1 TRBV5-1 - few
TGCGCCAGCAGCCAAACACAGGTGAACTATGGCTACACCTTC CASSQTQVNYGYTF TRBJ1-2 TRBV4-1 - few
TGTGCCAGCAGTGAAGCGCTTCGTCAAAGGAACACTGAAGCTTTCTTT CASSEALRQRNTEAFF TRBJ1-1 TRBV2 - -
TGTGCCAGCAGCTTCGGCGGGGTCACCTACAATGAGCAGTTCTTC CASSFGGVTYNEQFF TRBJ2-1 TRBV5-6 - -
TGTGCCAGCAGAGGGTGGGGTAGTCAGCCCCAGCATTTT CASRGWGSQPQHF TRBJ1-5 TRBV2 - -
TGTGCCAGCAGATCCGAGTGGGGTGCAGATACGCAGTATTTT CASRSEWGADTQYF TRBJ2-3 TRBV12-3/TRBV12-4 - many
TGCAGTGCTTATAGCGGGAGCGGACCTCGGGAGACCCAGTACTTC CSAYSGSGPRETQYF TRBJ2-5 TRBV20-1 TRBD2 once
TGTGCCAGCAGCTTAGCGCCAGGGAAAGGGATCTACGAGCAGTACTTC CASSLAPGKGIYEQYF TRBJ2-7 TRBV7-6 - few
TGTGCCAGCAGCTTAGCGAAGTGGGCAGCTAGCGGGAACTCCTACGAGCAGTACTTC CASSLAKWAASGNSYEQYF TRBJ2-7 TRBV7-2 TRBD2 many
TGCAGCGTTGGGGACAGGGGAGCCTATGGCTACACCTTC CSVGDRGAYGYTF TRBJ1-2 TRBV29-1 TRBD1 few
TGTGCCAGCAGCCCGACTCGAGAGACCATATATTTT CASSPTRETIYF TRBJ1-3 TRBV14 - few
TGCAGTGCCGCGCGGACTAGCGACCGCTTAAATGAGCAGTTCTTC CSAARTSDRLNEQFF TRBJ2-1 TRBV20-1 TRBD2 -
TGTGCCAGCAGCTCATATCGATGGTCAGGGAACACCATATATTTT CASSSYRWSGNTIYF TRBJ1-3 TRBV7-2 - few
TGTGCCAGCAGCGCTGAGGGAGGCACTGAAGCTTTCTTT CASSAEGGTEAFF TRBJ1-1 TRBV7-9 - few
TGTGCCATCAGTGAGAGTGAGACCCAGTACTTC CAISESETQYF TRBJ2-5 TRBV10-3 - many
TGTGCTAGTGGACCGGAGCGGCGCCCTTCCTACAATGAGCAGTTCTTC CASGPERRPSYNEQFF TRBJ2-1 TRBV12-5 - -
TGTGCCAGCAGCTTAGGCTCCGGGACAGGGATGAACACTGAAGCTTTCTTT CASSLGSGTGMNTEAFF TRBJ1-1 TRBV7-9 TRBD1 few
TGTGCCATCAGTGAGTCTCAGGGTACCTACGAGCAGTACTTC CAISESQGTYEQYF TRBJ2-7 TRBV10-3 - -
TGTGCCAGCAGCCAAGTGGAGGGGGAGCAGTACTTC CASSQVEGEQYF TRBJ2-7 TRBV3-1 - -
TGCAGCGTTGAAGATTTAGTAGGGGACGATACGCAGTATTTT CSVEDLVGDDTQYF TRBJ2-3 TRBV29-1 - few
TGTGCCAGTAGTATAGATCTGGGGTGGTCGGATCAGCCCCAGCATTTT CASSIDLGWSDQPQHF TRBJ1-5 TRBV19 - -
TGTGCCAGCAGTGCGGCAGCTAGCGGGAGGGTACGAACCGGGGAGCTGTTTTTT CASSAAASGRVRTGELFF TRBJ2-2 TRBV2 TRBD2 -
TGTGCCACCAGTGATTGGTCGGGCTCCTACAATGAGCAGTTCTTC CATSDWSGSYNEQFF TRBJ2-1 TRBV24-1 - few
TGTGCCAGCAGCTTGGTGGAAGTTGTTGGGGTTAACTATGGCTACACCTTC CASSLVEVVGVNYGYTF TRBJ1-2 TRBV5-6 - few